This TCR beta chain originates from a study of T-cell reconstitution after alpha-beta-depleted transplantation in children. Unique molecular identifiers were incorporated when the TCRbeta library was constructed. TCRdb re-called the PCR reads with MiXCR, one entry per CDR3 protein. The sample has more than 300,000 distinct CDR3 sequences, 16% seen once; the top ten hold about 41%. Germline V CDR1 and CDR2: MDHEN, SYDVKM. V gave up 2 bases and J gave up 1 base, with 6 bases separating them. The CDR3 is 13 amino acids. The V call is TRBV28, the J call TRBJ2-7; no firm D call. The TCR sequence derives from a male patient under 10 years old who had a stem cell transplant for acute lymphoblastic leukemia, so the T cells may come from the graft donor. The sample in question was PBMCs, mostly from graft donor cells, obtained 360 days after TCRalphabeta/CD19-depleted stem cell transplant. The CDR3 bases are TGTGCCAGCAGTTTACTAAGGTCCTACGAGCAGTACTTC. It is translated as CASSLLRSYEQYF.